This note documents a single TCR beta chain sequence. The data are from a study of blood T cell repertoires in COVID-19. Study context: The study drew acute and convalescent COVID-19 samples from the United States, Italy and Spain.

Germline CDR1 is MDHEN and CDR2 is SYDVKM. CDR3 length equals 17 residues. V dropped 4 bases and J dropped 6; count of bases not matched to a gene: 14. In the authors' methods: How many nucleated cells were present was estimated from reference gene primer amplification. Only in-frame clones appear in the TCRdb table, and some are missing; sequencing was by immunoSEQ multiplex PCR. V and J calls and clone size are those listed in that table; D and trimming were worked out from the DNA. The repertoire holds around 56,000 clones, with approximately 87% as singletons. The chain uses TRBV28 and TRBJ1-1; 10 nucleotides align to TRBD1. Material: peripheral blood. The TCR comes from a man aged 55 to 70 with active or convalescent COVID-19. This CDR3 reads CASSSPLGTGVYPEAFF. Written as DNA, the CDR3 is TGTGCCAGCAGTTCCCCCCTCGGGACAGGGGTTTATCCTGAAGCTTTCTTT.